This TCR beta chain was documented in a study of blood T cell repertoires in COVID-19. The wider study: Italy, Spain and the United States were the sources of the convalescent and acute COVID-19 samples. Nucleic acid was either cDNA or gDNA, and it came from T cells, B-cell-depleted T cells, or PBMCs.

Authors' data handling: Amplification with reference gene primers provided the estimates of nucleated cell counts. Repertoires were generated with immunoSEQ multiplex PCR, while TCRdb's copy carries only in-frame clones and drops some. V and J calls plus clone size are reproduced from that table; the DNA served to infer D and trimming. The sample lists tens of thousands of clones, approximately 86% occurring once. This clone appeared a single time. The TCR sequence derives from a man between 50 and 59 years old in a cohort sampled during active COVID-19. Material for sequencing was peripheral blood.

The CDR3 loop reads CASREGQGVIYEQYF. The DNA of the CDR3 is TGTGCCAGCAGGGAGGGACAGGGCGTCATCTACGAGCAGTACTTC. The chain joins TRBV6-5 to TRBJ2-7; 9 bases fit TRBD1. This CDR3 is built from 15 residues. In germline, CDR1 is MNHEY, CDR2 SVGAGI. J was trimmed by 3 bases and V by 6 bases; bases with no gene match: 9.